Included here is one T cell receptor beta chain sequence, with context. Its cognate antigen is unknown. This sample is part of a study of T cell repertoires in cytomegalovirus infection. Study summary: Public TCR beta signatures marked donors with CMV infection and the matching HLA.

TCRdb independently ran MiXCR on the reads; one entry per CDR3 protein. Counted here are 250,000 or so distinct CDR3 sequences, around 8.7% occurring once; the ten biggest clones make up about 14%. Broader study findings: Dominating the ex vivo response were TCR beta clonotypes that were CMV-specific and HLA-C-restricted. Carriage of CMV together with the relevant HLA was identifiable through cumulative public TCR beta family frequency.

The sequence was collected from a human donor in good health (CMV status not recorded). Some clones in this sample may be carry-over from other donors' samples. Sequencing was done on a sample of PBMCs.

Here the CDR3 reads CASSLLTGAGYTF. As DNA, the CDR3 is TGTGCCAGCAGTTTATTAACAGGCGCGGGCTACACCTTC. The rearrangement uses TRBV27 and TRBJ1-2; tentative D call: TRBD1 (5 bases). The CDR3 consists of 13 residues. V was shortened by 1 base and J by 8 bases, with 11 bases between the two germline ends. Germline CDR1 reads MNHEY; CDR2 reads SMNVEV (reference sequence).